Included here is one T cell receptor beta chain sequence, with context. The antigen is undetermined. As part of library construction, unique molecular identifiers were attached to individual cDNA molecules. TCRdb analysed the 5' RACE reads with MiXCR anew, one entry per CDR3 protein. The table has approximately 52,000 distinct CDR3 sequences, under 8.5% seen once; the top ten hold 4% to 5.5%. This sample is drawn from a study of early T cells in non-severe SARS-CoV-2 infection. About the study: The input, bulk RNA from unsorted whole blood, was sequenced, and chains were unpaired.

This CDR3 is built from 16 residues. Germline loops: CDR1 SNHLY, CDR2 FYNNEI. The ends lost 7 bases at V and 0 bases at J; junction bases unmatched: 6. General observations from the study: Comparison of clonotypes with VDJdb favored anti-spike CD8 responses while missing private and CD4 specificities.

V gene TRBV2 combines with J gene TRBJ2-6, with 7 bases aligning to TRBD2. This clonotype was sampled from an adult who was a healthcare worker with PCR-confirmed SARS-CoV-2 infection or an uninfected control (not recorded which). Sequencing used whole blood. The CDR3 DNA is TGTGCCAGCATAAGACTAGCTTCCTCTGGGGCCAACGTCCTGACTTTC. It translates to CASIRLASSGANVLTF.